This T cell receptor beta chain was captured by sequencing in a study of technical replicates of blood from a handful of donors. Only in-frame clones appear in the TCRdb table, and some are missing; sequencing was by immunoSEQ multiplex PCR. Here the sample spans approximately 70,000 clones, 92% being singletons. J gave up 2 bases and V 11 bases, and 5 bases lay outside the gene matches. This CDR3 has 12 residues. The germline V gene encodes CDR1 SGHVS and CDR2 FQNEAQ. This rearrangement joins TRBV7-8 to TRBJ2-5; TRBD1 matches at 7 bases. The specimen was T cells isolated from PBMCs. The clonotype comes from a human donor in good health. The CDR3 nucleotides read TGTGCCGAAAAGGGGGCGCAAGAGACCCAGTACTTC. Protein: CAEKGAQETQYF.